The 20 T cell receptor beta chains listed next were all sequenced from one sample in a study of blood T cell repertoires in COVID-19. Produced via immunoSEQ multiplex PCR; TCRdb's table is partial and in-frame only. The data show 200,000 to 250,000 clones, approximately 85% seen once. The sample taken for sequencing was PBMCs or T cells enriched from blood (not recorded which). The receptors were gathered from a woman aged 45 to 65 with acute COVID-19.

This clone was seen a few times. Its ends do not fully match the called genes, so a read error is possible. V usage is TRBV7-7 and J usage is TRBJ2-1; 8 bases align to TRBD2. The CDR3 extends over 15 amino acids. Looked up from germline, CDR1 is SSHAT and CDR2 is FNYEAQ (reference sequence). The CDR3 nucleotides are TGTGCTAGCAGCTTAGAAGCGTCGAGCGGGGGCGAGCAGTTCTTC. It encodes CASSLEASSGGEQFF. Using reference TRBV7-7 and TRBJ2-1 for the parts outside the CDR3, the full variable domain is GAGVSQSPRYKVTKRGQDVTLRCDPISSHATLYWYQQALGQGPEFLTYFNYEAQPDKSGLPSDRFSAERPEGSISTLTIQRTEQRDSAMYRCASSLEASSGGEQFFGPGTRLTVL.

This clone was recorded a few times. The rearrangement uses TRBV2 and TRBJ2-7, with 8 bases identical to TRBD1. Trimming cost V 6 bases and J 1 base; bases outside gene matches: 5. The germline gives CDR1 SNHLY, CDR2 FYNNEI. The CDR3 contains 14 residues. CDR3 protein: CASSRTGFSYEQYF. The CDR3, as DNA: TGTGCCAGCAGCAGGACAGGGTTTTCCTACGAGCAGTACTTC. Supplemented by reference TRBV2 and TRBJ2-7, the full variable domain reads EPEVTQTPSHQVTQMGQEVILRCVPISNHLYFYWYRQILGQKVEFLVSFYNNEISEKSEIFDDQFSVERPDGSNFTLKIRSTKLEDSAMYFCASSRTGFSYEQYFGPGTRLTVT.

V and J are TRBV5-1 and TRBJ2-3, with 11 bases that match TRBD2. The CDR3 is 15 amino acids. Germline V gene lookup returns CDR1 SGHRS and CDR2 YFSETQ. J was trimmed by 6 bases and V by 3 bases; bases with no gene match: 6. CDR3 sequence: CASSYSGGAIDTQYF. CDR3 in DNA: TGCGCCAGCAGCTATAGCGGGGGGGCAATTGATACGCAGTATTTT.

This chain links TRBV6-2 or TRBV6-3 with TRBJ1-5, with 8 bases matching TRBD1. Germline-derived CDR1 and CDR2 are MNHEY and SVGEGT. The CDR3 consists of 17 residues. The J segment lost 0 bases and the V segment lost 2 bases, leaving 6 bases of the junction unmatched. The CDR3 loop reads CASSYNGQGRSNQPQHF. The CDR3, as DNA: TGTGCCAGCAGTTACAACGGACAGGGACGTAGCAATCAGCCCCAGCATTTT.

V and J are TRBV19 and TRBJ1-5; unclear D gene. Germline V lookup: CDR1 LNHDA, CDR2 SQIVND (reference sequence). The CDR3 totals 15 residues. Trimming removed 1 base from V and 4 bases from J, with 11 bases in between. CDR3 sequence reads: CASSIGQAGNQPQHF. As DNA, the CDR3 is TGTGCCAGTAGTATAGGGCAGGCGGGTAATCAGCCCCAGCATTTT.

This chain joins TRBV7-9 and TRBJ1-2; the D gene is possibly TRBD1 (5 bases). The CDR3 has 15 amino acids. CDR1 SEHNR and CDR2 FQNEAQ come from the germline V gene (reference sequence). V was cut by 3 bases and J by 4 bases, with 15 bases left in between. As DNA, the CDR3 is TGTGCCAGCAGCTTTCAGGGTTCTTTGGGCTATGGCTACACCTTC. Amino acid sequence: CASSFQGSLGYGYTF.

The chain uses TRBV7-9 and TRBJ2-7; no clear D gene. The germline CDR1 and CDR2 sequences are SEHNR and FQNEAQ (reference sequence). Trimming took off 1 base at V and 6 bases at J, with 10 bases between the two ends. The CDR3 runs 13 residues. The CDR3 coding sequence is TGTGCCAGCAGCTTAGTTAGCACGGGCGAGCAGTACTTC. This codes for CASSLVSTGEQYF.

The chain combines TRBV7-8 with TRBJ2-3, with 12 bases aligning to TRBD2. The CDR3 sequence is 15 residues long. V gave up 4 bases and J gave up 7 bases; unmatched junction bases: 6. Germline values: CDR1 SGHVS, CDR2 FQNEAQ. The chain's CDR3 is CASSSTSGGWNTQYF. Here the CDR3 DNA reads TGTGCCAGCAGCTCGACTAGCGGGGGTTGGAATACGCAGTATTTT.

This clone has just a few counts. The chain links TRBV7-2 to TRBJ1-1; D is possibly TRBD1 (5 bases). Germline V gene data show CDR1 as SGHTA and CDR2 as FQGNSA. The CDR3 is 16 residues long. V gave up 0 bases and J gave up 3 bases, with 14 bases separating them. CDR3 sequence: CASSLALEGRDTEAFF. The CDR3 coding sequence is TGTGCCAGCAGCTTAGCGCTGGAGGGGCGGGACACTGAAGCTTTCTTT.

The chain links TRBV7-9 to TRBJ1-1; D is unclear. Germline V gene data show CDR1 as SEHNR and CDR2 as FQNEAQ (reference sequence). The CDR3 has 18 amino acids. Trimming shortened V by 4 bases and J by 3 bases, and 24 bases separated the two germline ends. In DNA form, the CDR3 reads TGTGCCAGCAGCTCCGCGGATCTTTCTGGCAATCAGTACACTGAAGCTTTCTTT. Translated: CASSSADLSGNQYTEAFF. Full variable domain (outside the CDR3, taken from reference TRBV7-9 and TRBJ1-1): DTGVSQNPRHKITKRGQNVTFRCDPISEHNRLYWYRQTLGQGPEFLTYFQNEAQLEKSRLLSDRFSAERPKGSFSTLEIQRTEQGDSAMYLCASSSADLSGNQYTEAFFGQGTRLTVV.

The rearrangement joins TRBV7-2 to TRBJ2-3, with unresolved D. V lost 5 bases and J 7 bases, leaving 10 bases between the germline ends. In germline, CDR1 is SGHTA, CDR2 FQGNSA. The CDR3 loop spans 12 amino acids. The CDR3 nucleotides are TGTGCCAGCAGCCACATCCGCAATACGCAGTATTTT. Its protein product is CASSHIRNTQYF.

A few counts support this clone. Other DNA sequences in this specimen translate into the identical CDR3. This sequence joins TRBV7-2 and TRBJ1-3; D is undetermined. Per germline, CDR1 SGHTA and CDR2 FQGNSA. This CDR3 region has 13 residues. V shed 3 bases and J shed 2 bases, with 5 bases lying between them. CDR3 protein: CASSLTTGNTIYF. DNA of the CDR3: TGTGCCAGCAGCTTGACAACTGGAAACACCATATATTTT. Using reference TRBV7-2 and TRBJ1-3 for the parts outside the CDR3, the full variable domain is GAGVSQSPSNKVTEKGKDVELRCDPISGHTALYWYRQSLGQGLEFLIYFQGNSAPDKSGLPSDRFSAERTGGSVSTLTIQRTQQEDSAVYLCASSLTTGNTIYFGEGSWLTVV.

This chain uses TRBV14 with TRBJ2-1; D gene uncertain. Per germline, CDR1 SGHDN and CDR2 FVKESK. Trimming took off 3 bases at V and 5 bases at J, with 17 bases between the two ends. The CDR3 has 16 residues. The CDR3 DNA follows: TGTGCCAGCAGCCATTTTTCCGGTTCCCTTAACAATGAGCAGTTCTTC. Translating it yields CASSHFSGSLNNEQFF.

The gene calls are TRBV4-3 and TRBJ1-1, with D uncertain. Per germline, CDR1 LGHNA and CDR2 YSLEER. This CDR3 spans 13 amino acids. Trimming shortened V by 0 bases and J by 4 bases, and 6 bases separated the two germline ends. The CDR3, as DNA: TGCGCCAGCAGCCAAGATCCCCTCACTGAAGCTTTCTTT. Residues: CASSQDPLTEAFF.

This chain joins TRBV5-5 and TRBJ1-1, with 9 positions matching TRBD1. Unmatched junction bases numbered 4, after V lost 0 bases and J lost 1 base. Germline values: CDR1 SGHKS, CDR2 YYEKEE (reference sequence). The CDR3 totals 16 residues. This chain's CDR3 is CASSLVGQGRNTEAFF. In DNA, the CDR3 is TGTGCCAGCAGCTTGGTGGGACAGGGTCGGAACACTGAAGCTTTCTTT.

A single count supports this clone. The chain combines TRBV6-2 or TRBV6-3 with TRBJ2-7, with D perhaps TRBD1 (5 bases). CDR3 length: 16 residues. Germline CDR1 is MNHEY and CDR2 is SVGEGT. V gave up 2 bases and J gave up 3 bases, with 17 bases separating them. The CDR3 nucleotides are TGTGCCAGCAGTTACCCTTGGGCCAGGGCAAGCTACGAGCAGTACTTC. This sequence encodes CASSYPWARASYEQYF.

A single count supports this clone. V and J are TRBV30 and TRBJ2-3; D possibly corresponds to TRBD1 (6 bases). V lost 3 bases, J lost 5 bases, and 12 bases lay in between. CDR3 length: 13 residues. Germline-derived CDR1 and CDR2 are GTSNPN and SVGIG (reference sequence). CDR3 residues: CAWRWGPGDTQYF. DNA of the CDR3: TGTGCCTGGAGGTGGGGGCCGGGAGATACGCAGTATTTT.

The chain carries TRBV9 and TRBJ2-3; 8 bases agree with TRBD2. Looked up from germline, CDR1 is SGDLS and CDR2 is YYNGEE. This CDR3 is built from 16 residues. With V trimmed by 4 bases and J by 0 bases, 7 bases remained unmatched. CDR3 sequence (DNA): TGTGCCAGCAGCTTCCGCGGGGGGAGTAGCACAGATACGCAGTATTTT. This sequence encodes CASSFRGGSSTDTQYF.

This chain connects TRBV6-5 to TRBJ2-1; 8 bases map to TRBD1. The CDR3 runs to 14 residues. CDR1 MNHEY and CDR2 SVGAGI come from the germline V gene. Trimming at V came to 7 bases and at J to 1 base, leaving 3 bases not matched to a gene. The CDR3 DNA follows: TGTGCCAGCAATACAGGGGGATCCTACAATGAGCAGTTCTTC. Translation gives CASNTGGSYNEQFF.

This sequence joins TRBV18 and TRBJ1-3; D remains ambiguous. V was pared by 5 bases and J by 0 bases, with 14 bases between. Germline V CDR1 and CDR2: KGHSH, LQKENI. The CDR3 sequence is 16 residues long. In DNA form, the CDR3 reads TGTGCCAGCTCAAACCAACCAGGCATCTCTGGAAACACCATATATTTT. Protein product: CASSNQPGISGNTIYF.